Following are 27 T cell receptor beta chains from one sample sequenced in a study of T-cell reconstitution after alpha-beta-depleted transplantation in children. It was with unique molecular identifiers that the TCRbeta library was prepared. TCRdb processed the PCR reads anew with MiXCR; each CDR3 protein has one entry. Of about 640,000 distinct CDR3 sequences in the sample, approximately 17% were seen once. The sample here was PBMCs from the stem cell graft donor, taken from the stem cell graft. Every receptor here comes from a human donor who donated a stem cell graft to a child with acute myeloid leukemia.

This clonotype was seen at least ten times. The gene calls are TRBV5-1 and TRBJ2-3; possible D gene TRBD2, 5 bases. CDR1 and CDR2 from the germline V gene are SGHRS and YFSETQ. The CDR3 contains 14 residues. V lost 5 bases, J lost 2 bases, and 12 bases lay in between. The CDR3 reads CASSGSGNTDTQYF. The CDR3 region has the DNA TGCGCCAGCAGTGGAAGCGGAAACACAGATACGCAGTATTTT.

Regarding this clonotype: This may stem from a read error, because a much larger clone lies one nucleotide away. This chain links TRBV20-1 with TRBJ1-6, with D unclear. Per the germline V gene, CDR1 is DFQATT and CDR2 is SNEGSKA (reference sequence). This CDR3 comprises 17 residues. CDR3 protein: CCARDRFMGRSFQALHF. As DNA, the CDR3 is TGCTGTGCTAGAGATCGATTTATGGGAAGGAGTTTTCAAGCCCTCCACTTT.

This clonotype was found many times. This sequence joins TRBV11-2 and TRBJ2-3; D may be TRBD2 (5 bases). Germline V gene data show CDR1 as SGHAT and CDR2 as FQNNGV. V lost 4 bases and J lost 2, with 10 bases in between. The CDR3 is 14 residues long. The chain's CDR3 is CASSSVRVTDTQYF. In DNA form, the CDR3 reads TGTGCCAGCAGCTCCGTGAGGGTCACAGATACGCAGTATTTT.

This rearrangement joins TRBV12-3 or TRBV12-4 to TRBJ1-5; no firm D call. V was clipped by 5 bases and J by 11 bases, with 13 bases between them. There are 12 residues in the CDR3. The CDR3: CASSERRLTQHF. The CDR3 DNA reads TGTGCCAGCAGTGAACGTCGGTTGACCCAGCATTTT.

The chain employs TRBV28 and TRBJ1-5, with TRBD1 matching over 7 bases. The germline V gene has CDR1 MDHEN and CDR2 SYDVKM. The CDR3 runs 14 residues. With 7 bases clipped from V and 5 bases from J, the junction kept 8 bases outside the gene matches. The CDR3 spells CASTYRGVDQPQHF. CDR3 bases: TGTGCCAGCACCTACAGGGGCGTTGATCAGCCCCAGCATTTT.

J is TRBJ2-3 and V is TRBV4-3; TRBD2 matches at 7 bases. The germline CDR1 and CDR2 sequences are LGHNA and YSLEER. Losses at the gene ends were 0 bases for V and 1 base for J; bases not matched to a gene: 10. The CDR3 runs to 18 residues. CDR3 coding DNA: TGCGCCAGCAGCCAAGAGCCGGCGGGGAGCGGGGGCACAGATACGCAGTATTTT. Protein sequence: CASSQEPAGSGGTDTQYF.

This clonotype was counted ten times or more. The V and J genes are TRBV13 and TRBJ1-1; D gene uncertain. The CDR3 consists of 15 residues. Trimming pared 5 bases from V and 1 base from J, leaving 14 bases between. Germline V gene data show CDR1 as PRHDT and CDR2 as FYEKMQ (reference sequence). The DNA of the CDR3 is TGTGCCAGCAGCCTCCATCAGCGGGGGAACACTGAAGCTTTCTTT. Residues: CASSLHQRGNTEAFF.

The V and J genes are TRBV6-2 or TRBV6-3 and TRBJ1-5; maybe TRBD1 (6 bases). Trimming cost V 2 bases and J 0 bases, with 8 bases left between them. The CDR3 extends over 15 amino acids. Germline V gene lookup returns CDR1 MNHEY and CDR2 SVGEGT. The CDR3 sequence is CASSYGDTSNQPQHF. The CDR3 coding sequence is TGTGCCAGCAGTTACGGGGACACTAGCAATCAGCCCCAGCATTTT.

This clonotype was detected ten times or more. This rearrangement joins TRBV20-1 to TRBJ2-7, with a tentative D call TRBD1 (5 bases). The V gene lost 0 bases and the J gene lost 3 bases, with 15 bases spanning the gap. The CDR3 runs to 15 residues. The germline V gene encodes CDR1 DFQATT and CDR2 SNEGSKA (reference sequence). DNA for the CDR3: TGCAGTGCTAGAGACCCTCAGGGTTTAGGCTACGAGCAGTACTTC. It codes for CSARDPQGLGYEQYF.

The genes are TRBV4-1 and TRBJ1-5, with a weak D call TRBD1 (6 bases). Trimming took off 0 bases at V and 6 bases at J, with 12 bases between the two ends. Germline V gene lookup returns CDR1 MGHRA and CDR2 YSYEKL. The CDR3 runs to 15 residues. The chain's CDR3 is CASSQDQGGGQPQHF. The CDR3 DNA is TGCGCCAGCAGCCAAGATCAGGGAGGGGGTCAGCCCCAGCATTTT.

The chain couples TRBV20-1 to TRBJ1-5; possibly TRBD1 for D (5 bases). CDR1 and CDR2 from the germline V gene are DFQATT and SNEGSKA (reference sequence). The V gene lost 3 bases and the J gene lost 0 bases, with 12 bases spanning the gap. CDR3 size: 15 residues. CDR3 amino acids: CSASRTGPSNQPQHF. In DNA form, the CDR3 reads TGCAGTGCTAGCAGAACAGGACCTAGCAATCAGCCCCAGCATTTT.

V usage is TRBV5-6 and J usage is TRBJ1-4; D might be TRBD1 (5 bases). The germline V and J ends were trimmed by 4 bases and 6 bases, with 22 bases remaining between them. Germline V lookup: CDR1 SGHDT, CDR2 YYEEEE. This CDR3 has 17 amino acids. The chain's CDR3 is CASSIMGFMGPHEKLFF. CDR3 bases: TGTGCCAGCAGCATAATGGGGTTTATGGGACCGCATGAAAAACTGTTTTTT. Drawing the rest from reference TRBV5-6 and TRBJ1-4, the complete variable domain is DAGVTQSPTHLIKTRGQQVTLRCSPKSGHDTVSWYQQALGQGPQFIFQYYEEEERQRGNFPDRFSGHQFPNYSSELNVNALLLGDSALYLCASSIMGFMGPHEKLFFGSGTQLSVL.

This clonotype was seen a handful of times. This chain connects TRBV7-8 to TRBJ2-7; no definite D call. Germline-derived CDR1 and CDR2 are SGHVS and FQNEAQ. The V and J ends lost 3 bases and 6 bases respectively, with 6 bases between them. The CDR3 consists of 11 residues. CDR3 nucleotides: TGTGCCAGCAGCTTCTCGGCCGAGCAGTACTTC. It translates to CASSFSAEQYF.

The chain employs TRBV20-1 and TRBJ2-6; 9 positions agree with TRBD1. The CDR3 length is 20 residues. The germline V gene has CDR1 DFQATT and CDR2 SNEGSKA (reference sequence). Unmatched junction bases numbered 13, after V lost 1 base and J lost 0 bases. The CDR3: CSARAITGQGGGSGANVLTF. Written as DNA, the CDR3 is TGCAGTGCTAGAGCGATAACGGGACAGGGTGGGGGCTCTGGGGCCAACGTCCTGACTTTC.

This clonotype was seen more than once but under ten times. This chain connects TRBV12-3 or TRBV12-4 to TRBJ2-3; D is possibly TRBD1 or TRBD2 (6 bases each). The CDR3 contains 15 residues. V lost 3 bases, J lost 4 bases, and 14 bases lay in between. The CDR3, as DNA: TGTGCCAGCAGTTTGGGAACAGGGACTGCAGATACGCAGTATTTT. Its protein is CASSLGTGTADTQYF.

This clonotype was detected many times. The rearrangement joins TRBV20-1 to TRBJ1-5, with unresolved D. The germline CDR1 and CDR2 sequences are DFQATT and SNEGSKA (reference sequence). The V and J ends lost 4 bases and 0 bases respectively, with 13 bases between them. The CDR3 consists of 15 residues. The CDR3, as DNA: TGCAGTGCTAACCTAGACGTTTATAGCAATCAGCCCCAGCATTTT. Translation gives CSANLDVYSNQPQHF.

This clonotype was recorded at least ten times. The V and J genes are TRBV7-8 and TRBJ2-4; D call uncertain. V lost 0 bases, J lost 10 bases, and 10 bases lay in between. This CDR3 region has 13 residues. Germline lookup yields CDR1 SGHVS and CDR2 FQNEAQ. The CDR3 loop reads CASSLADLGIQYF. Here the CDR3 DNA reads TGTGCCAGCAGCTTAGCGGACCTGGGGATTCAGTACTTC.

This clonotype was observed a handful of times. The chain carries TRBV7-9 and TRBJ2-1; D perhaps matches TRBD2 (6 bases). CDR1 is SEHNR and CDR2 is FQNEAQ in the germline V gene (reference sequence). The CDR3 extends over 13 amino acids. With 5 bases removed from V and 10 bases from J, the gap between germline ends came to 15 bases. CDR3 sequence: CASSALMAGEQFF. The CDR3 bases are TGTGCCAGCAGCGCCCTGATGGCGGGAGAGCAGTTCTTC.

This clonotype was picked up many times. The chain links TRBV20-1 to TRBJ1-3; no clear D gene. Germline lookup yields CDR1 DFQATT and CDR2 SNEGSKA (reference sequence). Between the trimmed V and J ends, which lost 5 bases and 0 bases, there was a span of 8 bases. This CDR3 has 13 amino acids. The CDR3 DNA reads as TGCAGTGCTTGTCAGGACTCTGGAAACACCATATATTTT. Translating gives CSACQDSGNTIYF.

In this sample, this clonotype turned up many times. The CDR3 loop reads CSVGQRRSYEQYF. The CDR3 bases are TGCAGCGTTGGACAGCGGCGGTCCTACGAGCAGTACTTC. The rearrangement links TRBV29-1 to TRBJ2-7; D tentatively fits TRBD1 or TRBD2 (5 bases each). Trimming stripped 4 bases from V and 1 base from J, with 11 bases between. CDR3 length: 13 amino acids. Per the germline V gene, CDR1 is SQVTM and CDR2 is ANQGSEA.

This clonotype has only a few counts. The chain is built from TRBV7-2 and TRBJ2-3, with 9 positions matching TRBD1. This CDR3 has 18 residues. Looked up from germline, CDR1 is SGHTA and CDR2 is FQGNSA. The trim removed 0 bases at V and 2 bases at J, leaving 9 bases unmatched. The CDR3 protein is CASSLAGLQGAYTDTQYF. DNA of the CDR3: TGTGCCAGCAGCTTAGCAGGCTTACAGGGGGCTTACACAGATACGCAGTATTTT.

The rearrangement uses TRBV20-1 and TRBJ2-3, with 7 bases matching TRBD2. The CDR3 contains 13 residues. Germline V gene data show CDR1 as DFQATT and CDR2 as SNEGSKA (reference sequence). V gave up 6 bases and J gave up 6 bases; unmatched junction bases: 9. The CDR3 is CSAAPGGSDTQYF. The CDR3 nucleotides read TGCAGTGCCGCCCCCGGGGGGTCGGATACGCAGTATTTT.

The rearrangement uses TRBV6-5 and TRBJ2-5; 7 bases match TRBD1. Germline V gene sequence: CDR1 MNHEY, CDR2 SVGAGI. This CDR3 region has 16 residues. The V gene end was trimmed by 2 bases and the J gene end by 3 bases; junction bases not matched to a gene: 9. The CDR3 DNA is TGTGCCAGCAGTTACCTTTCCGGGACAGCGAAAGAGACCCAGTACTTC. Residues: CASSYLSGTAKETQYF.

This clonotype appeared a few times. This CDR3 reads CASSRGHPNSPLHF. The CDR3 DNA reads as TGTGCCAGCAGCCGAGGACATCCCAATTCACCCCTCCACTTT. The chain uses TRBV5-5 and TRBJ1-6, with a possible D match to TRBD1 (5 bases). CDR3 size: 14 residues. V lost 4 bases, J lost 7 bases, and 12 bases lay in between. Germline CDR1 SGHKS, CDR2 YYEKEE (reference sequence).

The sample holds a few counts of this clonotype. The chain uses TRBV12-3 or TRBV12-4 and TRBJ2-7, with TRBD1 matching 8 bases. CDR3 size: 15 residues. V dropped 1 base and J dropped 3; count of bases not matched to a gene: 5. The CDR3 DNA sequence: TGTGCCAGCAGTTTAGGGACAGGGTCTTTCTACGAGCAGTACTTC. Translation: CASSLGTGSFYEQYF.

CDR3: CASSPRTTSQAFF. CDR3 nucleotide sequence: TGTGCCAGCTCACCTAGGACAACGTCCCAAGCTTTCTTT. The J gene is TRBJ1-1, the V gene TRBV18; maybe TRBD1 (5 bases). V was trimmed by 3 bases and J by 9 bases, leaving 14 bases between them. This CDR3 is built from 13 residues. Per the germline V gene, CDR1 is KGHSH and CDR2 is LQKENI.

Regarding this clonotype: A much more abundant neighbour one base away suggests this may be a read error. The rearrangement links TRBV20-1 to TRBJ2-7; 9 nucleotides agree with TRBD2. This CDR3 region has 16 residues. The germline V gene has CDR1 DFQATT and CDR2 SNEGSKA (reference sequence). Written as DNA, the CDR3 is TGCTGTGCCACCGGAGGCGGGGGGGCCCTAATCTACGAGCAGTACTTC. Residues: CCATGGGGALIYEQYF.